What follows is one T cell receptor beta chain and its context. The sample belongs to a study of blood T cell repertoires in COVID-19. Study-level background: There were acute and convalescent COVID-19 samples, and they came from the United States, Italy and Spain.

In the original analysis: Amplification with reference gene primers provided the estimates of nucleated cell counts. Assay: immunoSEQ multiplex PCR; the TCRdb copy retains only in-frame clones and omits some. That table gives V, J and clone size, and the DNA gave D and trimming. This table has roughly 26,000 clones, approximately 92% appearing once. With 5 bases clipped from V and 5 bases from J, the junction kept 6 bases outside the gene matches. This CDR3 spans 15 amino acids. CDR1 and CDR2 from the germline V gene are MRHNA and SNTAGT. The V gene is TRBV6-4, the J gene TRBJ2-2; TRBD2 aligns across 9 bases. This TCR derives from a human donor in a cohort sampled during active COVID-19. The source material was peripheral blood. Here the CDR3 DNA reads TGTGCCAGCAGTCCGCTAGCGGGGTCGACCGGGGAGCTGTTTTTT. This gives the protein CASSPLAGSTGELFF.